This T cell receptor beta chain was sequenced in a study of OX40 agonist ivuxolimab in advanced cancers. Germline V lookup: CDR1 SGHNT, CDR2 YENEEA. The CDR3 has 13 residues. Between the trimmed V and J ends, which lost 5 bases and 2 bases, there was a span of 6 bases. Data came from immunoSEQ multiplex PCR; TCRdb stores just in-frame clones and leaves some out. The sample carries roughly 64,000 clones, roughly 80% recorded once. This chain joins TRBV11-3 and TRBJ2-2; D unclear. The source material was CD4+ or CD8+ T cells sorted from blood, sampled in a trial of the OX40 agonist ivuxolimab. The clonotype was recovered from an adult with an advanced solid tumor such as melanoma, head and neck, liver or kidney cancer. For the CDR3, the DNA is TGTGCCAGCAGCGTGGGTAACACCGGGGAGCTGTTTTTT. Amino acid sequence: CASSVGNTGELFF. Full variable domain (outside the CDR3, taken from reference TRBV11-3 and TRBJ2-2): EAGVVQSPRYKIIEKKQPVAFWCNPISGHNTLYWYLQNLGQGPELLIRYENEEAVDDSQLPKDRFSAERLKGVDSTLKIQPAELGDSAVYLCASSVGNTGELFFGEGSRLTVL.